Below, 4 T cell receptor beta chains from the same sample are listed, as sequenced in a study of blood T cell repertoires in COVID-19. Repertoires were generated with immunoSEQ multiplex PCR, while TCRdb's copy carries only in-frame clones and drops some. The table shows about 180,000 clones, with about 85% occurring only once. Sample: peripheral blood. Receptor source: a man at least 80 years old with COVID-19, enrolled during active disease.

The genes are TRBV11-3 and TRBJ1-3; the D is unclear. CDR3 length: 13 residues. V was clipped by 4 bases and J by 4 bases, with 8 bases between them. Germline CDR1 reads SGHNT; CDR2 reads YENEEA. The CDR3 DNA sequence: TGTGCCAGCAGCTCGACTCAAGGAAACACCATATATTTT. It specifies CASSSTQGNTIYF.

The chain combines TRBV4-3 with TRBJ1-2, with TRBD1 as a possible D gene (5 bases). V lost 0 bases and J 7 bases, leaving 12 bases between the germline ends. The CDR3 is made up of 14 amino acids. CDR1 is LGHNA, CDR2 YSLEER, per germline. The CDR3 spells CASSQDSAGGGYTF. The CDR3 DNA reads as TGCGCCAGCAGCCAAGATTCGGCGGGGGGTGGCTACACCTTC.

The rearrangement joins TRBV2 to TRBJ2-3; maybe TRBD2 (5 bases). V was clipped by 7 bases and J by 3 bases, with 8 bases between them. This CDR3 region has 12 residues. CDR1 and CDR2 (germline): SNHLY, FYNNEI. CDR3 residues: CASTRETDTQYF. The CDR3 DNA reads as TGTGCCAGCACGAGGGAGACAGATACGCAGTATTTT.

The chain joins TRBV20-1 to TRBJ2-2, with TRBD1 matching over 7 bases. This CDR3 is 11 amino acids long. The germline V gene encodes CDR1 DFQATT and CDR2 SNEGSKA (reference sequence). Trimming cost V 6 bases and J 6 bases; bases outside gene matches: 1. CDR3 nucleotides: TGCAGTGCACAGGGGCCCGGGGAGCTGTTTTTT. Translated, it gives CSAQGPGELFF.